This TCR beta chain derives from a study of T cells after posttransplantation cyclophosphamide (dated by TCRdb to the mid-2010s). Background on the whole study: Using TRB sequencing, the study followed how the T cell repertoire reconstituted after myeloablative bone marrow transplantation in which posttransplantation cyclophosphamide served as GVHD prophylaxis. Antigen receptor sequencing was done on samples from about 34 PTCy-treated patients and from approximately 17 related bone marrow donors of those patients. Blood from every one of the 34 PTCy patients who had 1-year posttransplant specimens underwent TRB sequencing. In 3 patients, up to roughly 3 additional blood samples taken between 2 and 5.2 years after transplant also underwent TRB sequencing, as did pretransplant blood from a handful of patients. Because TRA and TRB clonality correlated tightly in 8 to 10 samples, the subsequent TCR analyses were limited to TRB only. Public TRB sequences were queried against a database of over 3,600 sequences associated with responses to pathogens, tumor antigens, self-antigens and alloantigens.

Genomic DNA was used for TRB sequencing, which was performed with the immunoSEQ assay at survey resolution or with the hsTCRB kit. The authors' pipeline ran thus. The immunoSEQ software was used for initial read processing, and the LymphoSeq R package was used for repertoire analyses. Clonality was calculated as 1 minus normalized Shannon entropy, and the Gini coefficient was also calculated for each TRB dataset. To infer phenotypes in unsorted samples, TRB sequences from sorted subsets of the recipient or donor were mapped onto unsorted samples from the same recipient. TCRdb took over this immuneACCESS table, retaining in-frame rearrangements with V and J assigned. Such tables are incomplete; in checked studies, under half of the missing clones stem from an unresolved V gene, and the remainder is unexplained. The D gene and trimming were derived from the DNA, and the V and J assignments and clone size from that table. Listed for this sample are roughly 2,600 clones, none observed only a single time. Of the sample, 15% to 20% falls within the top ten clones.

What the treatment or condition label conveys for this sample: high-dose cyclophosphamide on days +3 and +4 as single-agent GVHD prophylaxis. PTCy patients received busulfan and fludarabine conditioning, a related or unrelated marrow graft, and cyclophosphamide on days +3 and +4. The PTCy-treated patients were enrolled in a prospective multi-institutional clinical trial. Mononuclear cells from peripheral blood and bone marrow were separated by Ficoll-Hypaque density centrifugation and then cryopreserved. Results and caveats for the whole study, not just this receptor: At 1-2 months, donor-recipient similarity was low but rose over the first year, and the later blood repertoires were often dominated by donor CD8+ memory clones. Across roughly 49 patients, TRB clonality was highly associated with recipient CMV seropositivity and CMV reactivation, and diversity in PTCy patients was similar to diversity in CNI/methotrexate controls. The TRB repertoires of T cells infiltrating skin or the GI tract showed only limited overlap with the TRB repertoires found in blood.

This clone was detected ten times or more. It lacks a known antigen. The input lacks base qualities; no much larger clone sits a single base away. The CDR3 spans 16 residues, from the cysteine through the phenylalanine. Kept here is only the CDR3 DNA, which spans 48 bases and is read in frame from base 1. Reading the germline V gene (reference sequence) gives CDR1 SGHNT and CDR2 YYREEE. A distance of 10 bases separates the germline ends of V and J, which lose 1 base and 0 bases respectively. The sequence is built from TRBV5-4 and TRBJ2-2; the D gene cannot be named for sure. The input for sequencing was PBMCs, taken 30 days after allogeneic stem cell transplant with posttransplant cyclophosphamide. The receptor comes from a female patient aged 60 to 70 who received an allogeneic stem cell transplant from an unrelated donor, was CMV-positive, and had acute GVHD only. Some T cells may derive from the graft donor when a transplant has been performed. Read as DNA, the sequence is TGTGCCAGCAGCTTGTATTTGGCCTCGAACACCGGGGAGCTGTTTTTT. This encodes CASSLYLASNTGELFF. When the CDR3 is completed using the reference TRBV5-4 and TRBJ2-2 genes on either side, the full variable domain is ETGVTQSPTHLIKTRGQQVTLRCSSQSGHNTVSWYQQALGQGPQFIFQYYREEENGRGNFPPRFSGLQFPNYSSELNVNALELDDSALYLCASSLYLASNTGELFFGEGSRLTVL.